The text below deals with one T cell receptor beta chain. No cognate antigen has been identified for it. One base away there is no much larger clone; base qualities are not given. The CDR3 regions of human TCRbeta chains were subjected to immunosequencing. The source study handled its data this way. Repertoire TCRs were checked for matches against a reference library of SARS-CoV-2-specific TCRs that had been generated using the MIRA antigen-specificity platform. Breadth was defined as the fraction of unique TCRs that were SARS-CoV-2-associated, and depth was defined as the fraction of total T cells that were SARS-CoV-2-associated. Using the MIRA data, each spike-specific TCR was assigned both to the spike region to which the TCR was reactive and to a CD4 or CD8 class. Log10-transformed breadth and depth values were compared by one-way ANOVA with Sidak's multiple comparisons tests. The immuneACCESS repertoire file appears here via TCRdb, limited to in-frame rearrangements. These files lack a portion of the clones; in checked studies, under half of the deficit traces to unresolved V genes, and the cause of the others is not known. That table furnishes V, J and clone size, whereas the DNA furnished D and trimming. Present in this sample are under 200,000 clones, about 87% of which were seen just once. The ten largest clones represent 2.5% to 3% of the sample.

CDR1 and CDR2, per the germline V gene, are SGHTA and FQGNSA. Taken from cysteine to phenylalanine, the CDR3 has 15 residues. Only the CDR3 portion is preserved as DNA: 45 bases, with reading frame beginning at the first base. V is pared back by 8 bases and J by 5 bases, with 22 bases lying between the germline termini. These data originate in a study of T cell responses to AZD1222 COVID-19 vaccine (dated by TCRdb to the early 2020s). Regarding the complete study: TCR sequencing covered some 240 trial participants: about 210 given two doses of AZD1222 and approximately 26 given two doses of MenACWY control vaccine. Trial participants were enrolled into age subgroups of 18-55, 56-69 and 70-plus years, which contained approximately 150, 28 and 58 TCR-sequenced participants, respectively.

The sample's time point label is to be understood as: baseline before first vaccination. The treatment or condition label here, explained by the study, means: meningococcal conjugate vaccine given as trial control. The vaccinee samples were drawn from two UK trials, COV001 and COV002, one of which was a single-blind randomized controlled phase 2/3 trial testing AZD1222 (ChAdOx1 nCoV-19) in healthy adults. Trial participant PBMC samples were collected at day 0 and day 28 after the second dose for TCRbeta chain sequencing. The research as a whole found: Because no day 14 peak-response samples were available, the repertoires could be characterized only after the peak T cell response. CD4 TCRs associated with the vaccine covered the entire spike protein, and the dominant responses were in regions 160-218 and 743-854. A significant rise in spike-specific TCR breadth and depth was observed after two AZD1222 doses relative to day 0 and relative to MenACWY recipients. Only five or six AZD1222 recipients were SARS-CoV-2 seropositive at baseline, limiting conclusions about previously exposed vaccinees. Reportedly, close to half of the unique spike-specific TCRs recognized epitopes lying outside the regions that are mutated in the B.1.351 and B.1.1.7 variants. Participants were mostly white British and included more females than males, and it was suggested by the authors that clonal diversity may have been underestimated. In the small 56-69-year group, the increase in depth fell short of significance, most likely because of low power.

The rearranged segments are TRBV7-2 and TRBJ2-7; TRBD2 is a possible D gene, resting on 6 matching bases. This TCR was recovered from an adult in good health. The sequencing here drew on peripheral blood, taken on day 0 of MenACWY control vaccination. The DNA sequence follows: TGTGCCAGCGGCCGGACCGCCGGGAGTGCCCACGAGCAGTACTTC. Translated, it reads CASGRTAGSAHEQYF.